This T cell receptor beta chain was profiled in a study of shared clonotypes between healthy human individuals. This table comes from immunoSEQ multiplex PCR, and its TCRdb copy is limited to in-frame clones, with some not included. The table shows fewer than 2.5 million clones, with over 85% occurring only once. Worth noting for this clone: The sample contains more than one DNA sequence encoding this CDR3.

The CDR3 totals 13 residues. Germline V gives CDR1 SGDLS, CDR2 YYNGEE. Trimming shortened V by 0 bases and J by 4 bases, and 7 bases separated the two germline ends. The V gene is TRBV9, the J gene TRBJ1-1, with unresolved D. This TCR was sampled from a man younger than 35 in good health. Some clones in this sample may be carry-over from other donors' samples. The sequenced sample consisted of naive CD4+ T cells from PBMCs. Subset noted: CD45RA+ positively selected. The CDR3 spells CASSVDSRTEAFF. The CDR3 DNA sequence: TGTGCCAGCAGCGTAGACTCCCGCACTGAAGCTTTCTTT. The complete variable domain, with remaining parts taken from reference TRBV9 and TRBJ1-1, reads DSGVTQTPKHLITATGQRVTLRCSPRSGDLSVYWYQQSLDQGLQFLIQYYNGEERAKGNILERFSAQQFPDLHSELNLSSLELGDSALYFCASSVDSRTEAFFGQGTRLTVV.